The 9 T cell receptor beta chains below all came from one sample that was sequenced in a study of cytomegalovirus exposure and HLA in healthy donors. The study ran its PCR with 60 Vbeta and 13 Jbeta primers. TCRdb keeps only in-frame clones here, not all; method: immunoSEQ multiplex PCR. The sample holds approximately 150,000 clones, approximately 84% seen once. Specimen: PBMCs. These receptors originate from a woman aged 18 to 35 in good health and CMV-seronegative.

The CDR3 reads CASLGLAGGNYNEQFF. In DNA form, the CDR3 reads TGTGCCAGCCTGGGACTAGCGGGAGGGAATTACAATGAGCAGTTCTTC. The rearrangement joins TRBV7-2 to TRBJ2-1; TRBD2 aligns across 16 bases. In germline, CDR1 is SGHTA, CDR2 FQGNSA. The CDR3 consists of 16 residues. V dropped 8 bases and J dropped 4; count of bases not matched to a gene: 5. The entire variable domain, with the rest obtained from reference TRBV7-2 and TRBJ2-1, is as follows: GAGVSQSPSNKVTEKGKDVELRCDPISGHTALYWYRQSLGQGLEFLIYFQGNSAPDKSGLPSDRFSAERTGGSVSTLTIQRTQQEDSAVYLCASLGLAGGNYNEQFFGPGTRLTVL.

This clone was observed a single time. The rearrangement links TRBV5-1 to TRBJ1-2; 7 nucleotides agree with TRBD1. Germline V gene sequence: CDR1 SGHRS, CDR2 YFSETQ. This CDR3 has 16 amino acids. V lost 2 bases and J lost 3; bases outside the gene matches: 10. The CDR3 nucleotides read TGCGCCAGCAGCTTAGGGGGCAAGGGTAGGCACTATGGCTACACCTTC. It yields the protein CASSLGGKGRHYGYTF.

CDR3 region: CASSLATSGAYEQYF. The CDR3 region has the DNA TGTGCCAGCAGCTTAGCGACTAGCGGGGCCTACGAGCAGTACTTC. The rearrangement uses TRBV7-9 and TRBJ2-7; 11 bases are shared with TRBD2. Germline trimming cut 0 bases from V and 2 bases from J; bases unmatched to any gene: 0. The CDR3 has 15 residues. The germline V gene has CDR1 SEHNR and CDR2 FQNEAQ (reference sequence).

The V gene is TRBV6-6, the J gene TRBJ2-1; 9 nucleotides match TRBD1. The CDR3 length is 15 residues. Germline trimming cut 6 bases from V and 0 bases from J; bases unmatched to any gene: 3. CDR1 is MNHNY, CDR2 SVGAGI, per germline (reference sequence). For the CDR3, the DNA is TGTGCCAGCAGGGACAGGGGTCGCTCCTACAATGAGCAGTTCTTC. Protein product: CASRDRGRSYNEQFF.

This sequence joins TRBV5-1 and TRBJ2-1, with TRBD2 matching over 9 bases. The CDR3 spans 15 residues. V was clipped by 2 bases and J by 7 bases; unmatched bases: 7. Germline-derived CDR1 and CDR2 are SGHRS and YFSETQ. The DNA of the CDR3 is TGCGCCAGCAGCTTTAGCGGGAGCGGGTTGAATGAGCAGTTCTTC. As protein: CASSFSGSGLNEQFF. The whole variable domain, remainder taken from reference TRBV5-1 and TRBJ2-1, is KAGVTQTPRYLIKTRGQQVTLSCSPISGHRSVSWYQQTPGQGLQFLFEYFSETQRNKGNFPGRFSGRQFSNSRSEMNVSTLELGDSALYLCASSFSGSGLNEQFFGPGTRLTVL.

This CDR3 is CASSLVDLAGAYEQYF. The CDR3 DNA reads as TGTGCCAGCAGCTTGGTAGACCTAGCGGGAGCCTACGAGCAGTACTTC. This chain connects TRBV5-6 to TRBJ2-7; TRBD2 matches at 10 bases. The CDR3 is 16 residues long. CDR1 and CDR2 (germline): SGHDT, YYEEEE. The V segment lost 0 bases and the J segment 2 bases; nucleotides outside the gene matches: 5.

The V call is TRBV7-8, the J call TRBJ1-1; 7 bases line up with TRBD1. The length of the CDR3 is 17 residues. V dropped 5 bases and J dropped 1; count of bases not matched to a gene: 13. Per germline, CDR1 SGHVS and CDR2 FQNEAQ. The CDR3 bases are TGTGCCAGCAGCGGTAGTTGGTACCGGGACAGGAACACTGAAGCTTTCTTT. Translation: CASSGSWYRDRNTEAFF.

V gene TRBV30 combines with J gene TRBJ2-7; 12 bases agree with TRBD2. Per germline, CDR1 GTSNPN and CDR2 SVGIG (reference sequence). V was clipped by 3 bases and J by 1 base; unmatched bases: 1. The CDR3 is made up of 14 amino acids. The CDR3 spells CAWSGLAGSYEQYF. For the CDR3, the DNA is TGTGCCTGGAGCGGACTAGCGGGATCCTACGAGCAGTACTTC.

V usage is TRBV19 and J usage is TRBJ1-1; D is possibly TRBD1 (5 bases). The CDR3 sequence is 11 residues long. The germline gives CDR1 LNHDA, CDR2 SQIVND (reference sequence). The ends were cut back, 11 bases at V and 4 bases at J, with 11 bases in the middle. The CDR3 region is CAAGGITEAFF. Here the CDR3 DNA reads TGTGCCGCCGGGGGGATCACTGAAGCTTTCTTT.